This T cell receptor (beta chain) was captured by sequencing in a study of shared clonotypes between healthy human individuals. Study-wide points: Naive CD4 clonotypes overlapped across several donors at roughly 5%.

The data were produced by immunoSEQ multiplex PCR, yet TCRdb's version contains in-frame clones alone and is incomplete. The sample contains about 2 million clones, roughly 95% of which appear only once. With respect to this clone: Its specificity is unknown.

The V end was cut by 6 bases, the J end by 1 base, with 13 bases between. The CDR3 runs 15 residues. Germline values: CDR1 MNHEY, CDR2 SMNVEV (reference sequence). CD45RO-negative, CCR7-positively selected cells formed the naive CD8 fraction, excluding terminally differentiated effector memory CD45RA+ cells. All donors were Caucasian adults living in Nashville, Tennessee. The chain carries TRBV27 and TRBJ1-5; no definite D call. The TCR originated in a man aged 18 to 30 in good health. Sample: naive CD8+ T cells sorted from blood. CDR3 region: CASSQTPLSNQPQHF. In DNA form, the CDR3 reads TGTGCCAGCAGCCAGACACCACTGAGCAATCAGCCCCAGCATTTT.